What follows is one T cell receptor beta chain and its context. The germline CDR1 and CDR2 sequences are MNHEY and SMNVEV (reference sequence). The CDR3 runs to 14 residues. Between the trimmed V and J ends, which lost 3 bases and 6 bases, there was a span of 13 bases. This record comes from a study of control samples from healthy donors and cancer patients. Produced via immunoSEQ multiplex PCR; TCRdb's table is partial and in-frame only. This table holds some 79,000 clones, about 88% found once. The rearrangement links TRBV27 to TRBJ2-3; D could derive from TRBD1 or TRBD2 (6 bases each). Sequenced: blood. The source of this sequence is a man aged 45 to 65 in good health. The CDR3 reads CASSLFGGSDTQYF. The DNA for the CDR3 is TGTGCCAGCAGTTTGTTCGGGGGCTCTGATACGCAGTATTTT.